These 29 T cell receptor beta chains came from one sample sequenced in a study of neurological immune-mediated disorders (dated by TCRdb to the late 2010s). Library construction relied on 5' RACE. Sequencing was performed on an Illumina HiSeq 2500. The raw public data were reprocessed by TCRdb itself: fastp quality trimming at Q25, MiXCR clonotype calling, in-frame beta chains only. Identical CDR3 protein sequences are pooled into one entry, listed with their most common genes and DNA. This sample is represented by 20,000 to 30,000 distinct CDR3 sequences; about 12% of them were singletons. The ten most abundant clones make up roughly 13% of the sample. The sequencing sample was made of PBMCs. These receptors all come from a woman aged 55 to 70 with HTLV-1-associated myelopathy (HAM/TSP).

This clonotype came up many times. The V gene is TRBV20-1, the J gene TRBJ2-7, with 7 bases identical to TRBD2. The germline gives CDR1 DFQATT, CDR2 SNEGSKA (reference sequence). Trimming at V came to 4 bases and at J to 0 bases, leaving 9 bases not matched to a gene. The CDR3 totals 15 residues. The CDR3 nucleotides are TGCAGTGCTACGTACCAGGGCGGGGGCTCCTACGAGCAGTACTTC. This encodes CSATYQGGGSYEQYF.

Ten or more counts support this clonotype. The chain has TRBV7-9 and TRBJ2-7; no definite D call. CDR3 length equals 12 residues. Trimming took off 5 bases at V and 5 bases at J, with 10 bases between the two ends. Germline V lookup: CDR1 SEHNR, CDR2 FQNEAQ (reference sequence). CDR3 coding DNA: TGTGCCAGCAGCCCACGCCGGGACGAGCAGTACTTC. Encoded protein: CASSPRRDEQYF.

This clonotype was recorded many times. The chain carries TRBV20-1 and TRBJ2-3; D is unresolved. With 0 bases removed from V and 1 base from J, the gap between germline ends came to 8 bases. The length of the CDR3 is 14 residues. The germline gives CDR1 DFQATT, CDR2 SNEGSKA (reference sequence). Written as DNA, the CDR3 is TGCAGTGCTAGAGATTTAGCCCGCACAGATACGCAGTATTTT. Its translation: CSARDLARTDTQYF.

This clonotype occurred many times. This chain uses TRBV5-1 with TRBJ2-5; TRBD1 might be the D (5 bases). CDR3 length: 15 residues. Germline values: CDR1 SGHRS, CDR2 YFSETQ. V was clipped by 0 bases and J by 3 bases, with 12 bases between them. DNA of the CDR3: TGCGCCAGCAGCTTGGTTGCAGGGAAGGAAGAGACCCAGTACTTC. It yields the protein CASSLVAGKEETQYF.

Ten or more counts support this clonotype. The chain combines TRBV18 with TRBJ1-2; D unclear. The CDR3 length is 14 residues. Germline lookup yields CDR1 KGHSH and CDR2 LQKENI. V shed 3 bases and J shed 0 bases, with 8 bases lying between them. CDR3 coding DNA: TGTGCCAGCTCACCCCTTCATACTAACTATGGCTACACCTTC. Amino acids: CASSPLHTNYGYTF.

The chain combines TRBV6-6 with TRBJ1-4; the D gene is possibly TRBD1 (5 bases). The V and J ends lost 2 bases and 2 bases respectively, with 12 bases between them. The CDR3 extends over 16 amino acids. Germline values: CDR1 MNHNY, CDR2 SVGAGI (reference sequence). This chain's CDR3 is CASSYPVQETNEKLFF. The CDR3 nucleotides are TGTGCCAGCAGTTACCCAGTACAGGAGACTAATGAAAAACTGTTTTTT.

At least ten counts were recorded for this clonotype. The chain couples TRBV28 to TRBJ2-1; TRBD1 might be the D (5 bases). Germline V gene sequence: CDR1 MDHEN, CDR2 SYDVKM. V shed 7 bases and J shed 7 bases, with 20 bases lying between them. This CDR3 has 15 residues. The CDR3 region is CASTFSREGGNEQFF. CDR3 sequence (DNA): TGTGCCAGCACCTTCAGCAGGGAAGGTGGGAATGAGCAGTTCTTC.

Comments on this clonotype: Its ends do not fully match the called genes, so a read error is possible. The chain links TRBV19 to TRBJ1-6, with D maybe TRBD1 (6 bases). The CDR3 consists of 14 residues. The germline V gene has CDR1 LNHDA and CDR2 SQIVND (reference sequence). This CDR3 reads CTSSLQGDNSPLHF. In DNA form, the CDR3 reads TGTACCAGTAGTTTACAGGGAGACAATTCACCCCTCCACTTT.

Only a few counts were recorded for this clonotype. This chain links TRBV18 with TRBJ2-7, with D perhaps matching TRBD2 (5 bases). The ends were cut back, 3 bases at V and 2 bases at J, with 8 bases in the middle. The CDR3 totals 13 residues. Germline V CDR1 and CDR2: KGHSH, LQKENI. The CDR3 sequence is CASSPMRAYEQYF. The CDR3 bases are TGTGCCAGCTCACCCATGCGGGCCTACGAGCAGTACTTC.

This clonotype was detected ten times or more. V and J are TRBV20-1 and TRBJ2-7, with a weak D call TRBD2 (5 bases). Trimming stripped 2 bases from V and 5 bases from J, with 10 bases between. Per germline, CDR1 DFQATT and CDR2 SNEGSKA (reference sequence). This CDR3 is built from 12 residues. CDR3 nucleotides: TGCAGTGCTAGACGAGGGCTCAACGAGCAGTACTTC. As protein: CSARRGLNEQYF.

This clonotype was seen ten or more times. The genes are TRBV5-1 and TRBJ2-7; weak D call: TRBD1 (6 bases). With 2 bases removed from V and 6 bases from J, the gap between germline ends came to 15 bases. CDR3 length: 14 amino acids. Germline V gene lookup returns CDR1 SGHRS and CDR2 YFSETQ. The CDR3: CASSFLGAPGEQYF. The CDR3 DNA sequence: TGCGCCAGCAGCTTTCTGGGGGCCCCCGGCGAGCAGTACTTC.

This clonotype was detected ten times or more. The J gene is TRBJ2-2, the V gene TRBV3-1; 9 nucleotides align to TRBD1. The CDR3 covers 16 residues. V was pared by 2 bases and J by 6 bases, with 7 bases of the junction left unmatched. CDR1 is LGHDT, CDR2 YNNKEL, per germline (reference sequence). The CDR3 protein is CASSQYGTGNSGELFF. The CDR3, as DNA: TGTGCCAGCAGCCAATACGGGACAGGGAATTCCGGGGAGCTGTTTTTT. Full variable domain (rest looked up from reference TRBV3-1 and TRBJ2-2): DTAVSQTPKYLVTQMGNDKSIKCEQNLGHDTMYWYKQDSKKFLKIMFSYNNKELIINETVPNRFSPKSPDKAHLNLHINSLELGDSAVYFCASSQYGTGNSGELFFGEGSRLTVL.

V and J are TRBV19 and TRBJ2-1; D possibly corresponds to TRBD1 (6 bases). The CDR3 is made up of 14 amino acids. Germline V gives CDR1 LNHDA, CDR2 SQIVND (reference sequence). The CDR3: CSTGTRSSYNEQFF. The CDR3 DNA follows: TGTTCCACCGGGACACGGAGCTCCTACAATGAGCAGTTCTTC.

This chain uses TRBV2 with TRBJ2-2; TRBD2 aligns across 13 bases. This CDR3 comprises 15 residues. The germline V gene encodes CDR1 SNHLY and CDR2 FYNNEI. The V gene end was trimmed by 5 bases and the J gene end by 5 bases; junction bases not matched to a gene: 2. CDR3 in DNA: TGTGCCAGCAGTTGGACTAGCGGGAGTACCGGGGAGCTGTTTTTT. It yields the protein CASSWTSGSTGELFF.

This clonotype was counted many times. The genes are TRBV20-1 and TRBJ2-3, with 9 bases fitting TRBD2. The V gene's germline CDR1 is DFQATT and CDR2 SNEGSKA (reference sequence). J gave up 5 bases and V 4 bases, and 10 bases lay outside the gene matches. The CDR3 loop spans 15 amino acids. The CDR3 DNA sequence: TGCAGTGCTACCTTGCGGGGGGGCGGAGGAGATACGCAGTATTTT. It is translated as CSATLRGGGGDTQYF.

This chain joins TRBV5-1 and TRBJ1-1; no reliable D call. CDR1 SGHRS and CDR2 YFSETQ come from the germline V gene. The CDR3 sequence is 12 residues long. V shed 7 bases and J shed 0 bases, with 7 bases lying between them. CDR3 nucleotides: TGCGCCAGCCGCGAAATGAACACTGAAGCTTTCTTT. Protein: CASREMNTEAFF.

The count of this clonotype is one. The V and J genes are TRBV6-6 and TRBJ1-1; D unresolved. V lost 6 bases, J lost 7 bases, and 9 bases lay in between. The CDR3 is 11 residues long. Germline V gene lookup returns CDR1 MNHNY and CDR2 SVGAGI (reference sequence). CDR3 in amino acids: CASRGKDEAFF. The CDR3 DNA reads TGTGCCAGCAGGGGTAAGGATGAAGCTTTCTTT.

In its sample, this clonotype was seen many times. The CDR3 sequence is CASSQEMGTQAEAFF. The CDR3 region has the DNA TGTGCCAGCAGCCAAGAGATGGGGACCCAAGCTGAAGCTTTCTTT. The gene calls are TRBV4-2 and TRBJ1-1, with a weak D call TRBD1 (5 bases). The CDR3 totals 15 residues. Deletions cut 0 bases from V and 6 bases from J, with 14 bases between. Per germline, CDR1 LGHNA and CDR2 YNFKEQ.

This clonotype was detected ten times or more. The CDR3 region has the DNA TGTGCCAGCAGCCTGGCAACTAGCGGGGTGGAGACCCAGTACTTC. Residues: CASSLATSGVETQYF. V is TRBV14 and J is TRBJ2-5; TRBD2 matches at 10 bases. The junction had 7 bases not matched to a gene; V was cut back by 4 bases and J by 5 bases. This CDR3 is built from 15 residues. Per germline, CDR1 SGHDN and CDR2 FVKESK.

This clonotype was recorded at least ten times. The chain couples TRBV5-1 to TRBJ2-5, with TRBD1 matching 10 bases. This CDR3 spans 15 amino acids. After removal of 6 bases from V and 2 bases from J, the junction contained 7 bases not matched to a gene. Germline V gives CDR1 SGHRS, CDR2 YFSETQ. The CDR3 spells CASTRDRGPQETQYF. The CDR3 DNA sequence: TGCGCCAGCACAAGGGACAGGGGTCCTCAAGAGACCCAGTACTTC.

The sample holds many counts of this clonotype. This chain joins TRBV7-2 and TRBJ2-3; possibly TRBD1 or TRBD2 for D (5 bases each). Germline V CDR1 and CDR2: SGHTA, FQGNSA. The CDR3 covers 13 residues. Trimming removed 5 bases at V and 10 bases at J, with 16 bases between. The CDR3 DNA sequence: TGTGCCAGCAGCGAAGGTGGGGGAGTCCCGCAGTATTTT. Its translation: CASSEGGGVPQYF.

This clonotype was seen at least ten times. This sequence joins TRBV20-1 and TRBJ2-3, with TRBD2 as a possible D gene (5 bases). The length of the CDR3 is 12 residues. Trimming pared 3 bases from V and 5 bases from J, leaving 9 bases between. CDR1 and CDR2 from the germline V gene are DFQATT and SNEGSKA (reference sequence). This CDR3 is CSARSREDTQYF. CDR3 bases: TGCAGTGCTAGGTCTCGGGAAGATACGCAGTATTTT.

This clonotype came up many times. This chain uses TRBV7-7 with TRBJ2-5; D not certain. Germline CDR1 reads SSHAT; CDR2 reads FNYEAQ (reference sequence). The V and J ends lost 2 bases and 2 bases respectively, with 6 bases between them. The CDR3 length is 13 residues. CDR3 in DNA: TGTGCCAGCAGCTTATCTGGGCAAGAGACCCAGTACTTC. Its translation is CASSLSGQETQYF.

Within the sample, this clonotype is medium-sized (0.01 to 0.1%). The rearrangement joins TRBV20-1 to TRBJ2-3; a weak D match, TRBD2 (5 bases). Between the trimmed V and J ends, which lost 6 bases and 2 bases, there was a span of 18 bases. Germline-derived CDR1 and CDR2 are DFQATT and SNEGSKA (reference sequence). There are 15 residues in the CDR3. Here the CDR3 reads CSAFRGIASTDTQYF. The DNA of the CDR3 is TGCAGTGCCTTCCGGGGAATTGCCTCCACAGATACGCAGTATTTT.

Many counts were recorded for this clonotype. This chain links TRBV3-1 with TRBJ1-1; D call uncertain. Germline CDR1 is LGHDT and CDR2 is YNNKEL (reference sequence). The V end lost 4 bases, the J end lost 1 base, and 10 bases lay between the germline ends. This CDR3 comprises 14 residues. The CDR3 region is CASSRAMGNTEAFF. The CDR3 coding sequence is TGTGCCAGCAGCCGTGCCATGGGGAACACTGAAGCTTTCTTT.

This clonotype was found many times. The J gene is TRBJ2-2, the V gene TRBV5-1, with TRBD1 matching over 9 bases. CDR3 size: 15 residues. Germline loops: CDR1 SGHRS, CDR2 YFSETQ. The J segment lost 5 bases and the V segment lost 4 bases, leaving 6 bases of the junction unmatched. The chain's CDR3 is CASSAGQGSTGELFF. In DNA form, the CDR3 reads TGCGCCAGCAGCGCAGGACAGGGGAGTACCGGGGAGCTGTTTTTT. The full variable domain, completed using reference TRBV5-1 and TRBJ2-2, is KAGVTQTPRYLIKTRGQQVTLSCSPISGHRSVSWYQQTPGQGLQFLFEYFSETQRNKGNFPGRFSGRQFSNSRSEMNVSTLELGDSALYLCASSAGQGSTGELFFGEGSRLTVL.

The chain has TRBV6-1 and TRBJ1-2; D is possibly TRBD1 (5 bases). The V end was cut by 4 bases, the J end by 0 bases, with 18 bases between. In germline, CDR1 is MNHNS, CDR2 SASEGT. The CDR3 spans 17 residues. The CDR3 here is CASSGSYDSLSNYGYTF. The DNA of the CDR3 is TGTGCCAGCAGTGGATCCTACGACAGCTTATCTAACTATGGCTACACCTTC.

This clonotype was seen repeatedly, ten times or more. This chain links TRBV20-1 with TRBJ1-2; D is unclear. This CDR3 region has 15 residues. V dropped 0 bases and J dropped 2 bases, with 13 bases sitting between them. The V gene's germline CDR1 is DFQATT and CDR2 SNEGSKA (reference sequence). In DNA, the CDR3 is TGCAGTGCTAGAGATGAGGTGGCGGAGAACTATGGCTACACCTTC. It codes for CSARDEVAENYGYTF.

This clonotype has a count of ten or more. V gene TRBV20-1 combines with J gene TRBJ2-7; D is uncertain. Between the trimmed V and J ends, which lost 0 bases and 7 bases, there was a span of 16 bases. The length of the CDR3 is 14 residues. The germline CDR1 and CDR2 sequences are DFQATT and SNEGSKA (reference sequence). The CDR3 loop reads CSARDLRLSQEQYF. In DNA form, the CDR3 reads TGCAGTGCTAGAGATCTGAGGTTGAGTCAAGAGCAGTACTTC.